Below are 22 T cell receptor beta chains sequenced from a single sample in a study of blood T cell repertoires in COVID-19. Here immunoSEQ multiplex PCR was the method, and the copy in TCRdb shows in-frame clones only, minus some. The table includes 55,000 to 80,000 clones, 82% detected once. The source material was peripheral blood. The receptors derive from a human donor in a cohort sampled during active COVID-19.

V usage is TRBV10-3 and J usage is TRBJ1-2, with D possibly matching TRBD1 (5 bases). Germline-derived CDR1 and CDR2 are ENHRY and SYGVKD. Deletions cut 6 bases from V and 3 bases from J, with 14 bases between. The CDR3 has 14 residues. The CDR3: CAISREGGDYGYTF. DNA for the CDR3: TGTGCCATCAGCCGAGAGGGAGGGGACTATGGCTACACCTTC.

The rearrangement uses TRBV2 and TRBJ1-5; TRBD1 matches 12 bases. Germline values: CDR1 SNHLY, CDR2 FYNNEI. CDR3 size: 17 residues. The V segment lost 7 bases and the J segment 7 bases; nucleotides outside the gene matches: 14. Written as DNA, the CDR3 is TGTGCCAGCACCAAAAGGGGGACAGGGGGCCGGGGGCAGCCCCAGCATTTT. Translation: CASTKRGTGGRGQPQHF.

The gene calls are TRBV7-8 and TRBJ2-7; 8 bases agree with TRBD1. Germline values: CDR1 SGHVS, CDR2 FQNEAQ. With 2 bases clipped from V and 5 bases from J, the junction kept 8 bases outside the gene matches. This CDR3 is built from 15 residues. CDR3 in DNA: TGTGCCAGCAGCTTATGGGACAGGATCCCTGACGAGCAGTACGTC. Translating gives CASSLWDRIPDEQYV.

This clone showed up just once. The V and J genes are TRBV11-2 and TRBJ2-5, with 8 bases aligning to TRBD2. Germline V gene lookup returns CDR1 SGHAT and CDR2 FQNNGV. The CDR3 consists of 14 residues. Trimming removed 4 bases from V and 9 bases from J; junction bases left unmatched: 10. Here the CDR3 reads CASSSDRISGAQYF. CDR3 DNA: TGTGCCAGCAGCTCCGACAGGATTAGCGGGGCCCAGTACTTC.

CDR3 amino acids: CASSLSLFRNEQFF. For the CDR3, the DNA is TGTGCCAGCAGCTTATCCCTTTTCCGGAATGAGCAGTTCTTC. The rearrangement joins TRBV7-9 to TRBJ2-1; D uncertain. From germline, CDR1 is SEHNR and CDR2 FQNEAQ (reference sequence). This CDR3 has 14 residues. Trimming removed 2 bases from V and 7 bases from J, with 12 bases in between.

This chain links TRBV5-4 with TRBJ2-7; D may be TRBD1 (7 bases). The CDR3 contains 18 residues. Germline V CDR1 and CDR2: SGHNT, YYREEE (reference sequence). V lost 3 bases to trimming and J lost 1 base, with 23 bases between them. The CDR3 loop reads CASSWGPGGTVFSYEQYV. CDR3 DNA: TGTGCCAGCAGCTGGGGGCCTGGGGGGACAGTTTTTTCCTACGAGCAGTACGTC.

CDR3 protein: CASSLYLSEQFF. The CDR3 DNA follows: TGTGCCAGCAGCTTGTATCTCAGTGAGCAGTTCTTC. V gene TRBV5-5 combines with J gene TRBJ2-1; D gene unclear. V shed 1 base and J shed 9 bases, with 8 bases lying between them. There are 12 residues in the CDR3. CDR1 and CDR2 from the germline V gene are SGHKS and YYEKEE (reference sequence).

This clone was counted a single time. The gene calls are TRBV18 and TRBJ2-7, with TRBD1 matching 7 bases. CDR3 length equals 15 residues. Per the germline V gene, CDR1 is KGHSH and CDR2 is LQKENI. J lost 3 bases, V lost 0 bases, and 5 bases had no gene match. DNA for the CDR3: TGTGCCAGCTCACCACCGGGACAGTTGGACTACGAGCAGTACGTC. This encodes CASSPPGQLDYEQYV.

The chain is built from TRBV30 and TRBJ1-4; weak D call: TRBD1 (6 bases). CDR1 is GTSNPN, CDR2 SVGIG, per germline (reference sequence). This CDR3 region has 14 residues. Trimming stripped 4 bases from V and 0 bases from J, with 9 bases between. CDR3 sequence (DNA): TGTGCCTGGAAAGGGACATCAACTAATGAAAAACTGTTTTTT. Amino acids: CAWKGTSTNEKLFF.

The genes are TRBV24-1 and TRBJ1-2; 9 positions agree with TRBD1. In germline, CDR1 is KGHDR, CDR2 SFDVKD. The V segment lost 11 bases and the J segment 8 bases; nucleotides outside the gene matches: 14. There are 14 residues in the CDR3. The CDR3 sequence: CAMAGDRDQRGYTF. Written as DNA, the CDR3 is TGTGCCATGGCGGGGGACAGGGACCAGCGGGGCTACACCTTC.

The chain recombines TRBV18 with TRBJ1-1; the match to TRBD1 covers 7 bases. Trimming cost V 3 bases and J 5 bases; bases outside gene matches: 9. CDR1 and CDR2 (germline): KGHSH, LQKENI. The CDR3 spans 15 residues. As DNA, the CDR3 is TGTGCCAGCTCACCTACTTCAGGGGGTAGGACTGAAGCTTTCTTT. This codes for CASSPTSGGRTEAFF.

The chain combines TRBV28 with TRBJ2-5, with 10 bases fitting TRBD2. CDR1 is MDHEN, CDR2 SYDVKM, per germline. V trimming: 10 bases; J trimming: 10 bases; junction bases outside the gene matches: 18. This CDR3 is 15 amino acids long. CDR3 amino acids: CATSRGSGGERSQYF. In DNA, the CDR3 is TGTGCCACCTCCCGGGGGAGCGGGGGGGAGAGAAGCCAGTACTTC.

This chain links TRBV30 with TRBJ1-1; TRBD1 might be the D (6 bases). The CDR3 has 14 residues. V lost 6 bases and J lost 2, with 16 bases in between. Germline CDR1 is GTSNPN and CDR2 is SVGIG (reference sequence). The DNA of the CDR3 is TGTGCCTGTGATAAAACAGGGATTAACACTGAAGCTTTCTTT. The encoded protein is CACDKTGINTEAFF.

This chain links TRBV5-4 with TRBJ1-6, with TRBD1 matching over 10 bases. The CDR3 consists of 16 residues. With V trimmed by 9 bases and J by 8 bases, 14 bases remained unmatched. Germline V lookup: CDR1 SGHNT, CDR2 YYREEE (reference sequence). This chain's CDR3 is CATETGQGGGHSPLHF. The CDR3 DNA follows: TGTGCCACCGAGACTGGACAGGGGGGAGGCCATTCACCCCTCCACTTT.

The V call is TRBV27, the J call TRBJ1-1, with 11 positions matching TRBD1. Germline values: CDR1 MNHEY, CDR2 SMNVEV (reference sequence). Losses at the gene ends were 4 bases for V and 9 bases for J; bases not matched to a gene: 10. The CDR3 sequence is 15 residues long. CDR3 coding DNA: TGTGCCAGCAGTTCACCCCCGGACAGGGGGCGCCAAGCTTTCTTT. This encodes CASSSPPDRGRQAFF.

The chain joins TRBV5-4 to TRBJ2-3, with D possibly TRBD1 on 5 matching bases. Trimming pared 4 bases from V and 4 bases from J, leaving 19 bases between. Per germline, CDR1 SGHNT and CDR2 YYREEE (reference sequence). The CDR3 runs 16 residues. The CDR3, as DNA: TGTGCCAGCAGCCAAACAGGAGCCCCGGGCGCAGATACGCAGTATTTT. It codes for CASSQTGAPGADTQYF.

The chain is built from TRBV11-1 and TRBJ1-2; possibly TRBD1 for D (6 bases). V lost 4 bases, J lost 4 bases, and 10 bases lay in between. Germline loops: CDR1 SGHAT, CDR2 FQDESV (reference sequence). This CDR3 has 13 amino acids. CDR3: CASSSQTGYGYTF. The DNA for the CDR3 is TGTGCCAGCAGCTCCCAGACAGGCTATGGCTACACCTTC.

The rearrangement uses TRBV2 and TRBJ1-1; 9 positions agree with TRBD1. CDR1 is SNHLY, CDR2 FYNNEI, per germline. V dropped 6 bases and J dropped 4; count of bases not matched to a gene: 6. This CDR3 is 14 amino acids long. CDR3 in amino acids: CASRRGQGSTEAFF. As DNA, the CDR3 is TGTGCCAGCAGACGGGGACAGGGTAGCACTGAAGCTTTCTTT.

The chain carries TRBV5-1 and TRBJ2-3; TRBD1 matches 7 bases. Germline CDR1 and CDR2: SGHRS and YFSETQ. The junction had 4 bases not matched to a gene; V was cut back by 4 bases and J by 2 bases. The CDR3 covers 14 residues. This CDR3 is CASSTGTVTDTQYF. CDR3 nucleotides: TGCGCCAGCAGCACAGGGACAGTCACAGATACGCAGTATTTT.

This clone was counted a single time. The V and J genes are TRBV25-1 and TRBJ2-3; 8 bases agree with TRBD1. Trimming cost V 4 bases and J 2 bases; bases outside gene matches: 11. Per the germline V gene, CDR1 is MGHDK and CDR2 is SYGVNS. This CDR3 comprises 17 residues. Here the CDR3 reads CASSGQGANYDTDTQYF. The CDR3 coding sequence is TGTGCCAGCAGTGGCCAGGGGGCGAATTATGACACAGATACGCAGTATTTT.

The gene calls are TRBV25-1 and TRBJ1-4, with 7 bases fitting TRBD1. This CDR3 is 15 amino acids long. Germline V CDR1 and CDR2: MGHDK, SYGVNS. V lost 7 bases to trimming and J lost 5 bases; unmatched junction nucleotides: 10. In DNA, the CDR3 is TGTGCCAGCAACCCCGGACAGGCGCACAATGAAAAACTGTTTTTT. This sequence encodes CASNPGQAHNEKLFF.

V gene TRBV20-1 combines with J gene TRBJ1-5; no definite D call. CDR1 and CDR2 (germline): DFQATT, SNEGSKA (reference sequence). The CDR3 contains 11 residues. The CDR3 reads CSPNSDQPQHF. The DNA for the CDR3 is TGCAGCCCTAACTCTGATCAGCCCCAGCATTTT.